This passage covers 8 T cell receptor beta chains from one sample sequenced in a study of blood T cell repertoires in COVID-19 (dated by TCRdb to 2018 to 2021). Library generation was performed with the immunoSEQ multiplex PCR assay. This is the immuneACCESS table as TCRdb keeps it, with only in-frame sequences that have V and J called. A part of the clones is gone; compared with another copy, unresolved V genes explain less than half, and the rest is unexplained. In all, the sample holds about 110,000 clones, and about 85% of those were seen once. Less than 1.5% of the sample rests with the top ten. Sequenced input: peripheral blood. Every receptor here comes from a man aged 35-49 years with acute or convalescent COVID-19.

This chain connects TRBV18 to TRBJ2-1; D gene ambiguous. V gave up 5 bases and J gave up 7 bases, with 18 bases separating them. Germline assignment: CDR1 KGHSH and CDR2 LQKENI. This CDR3 is 15 amino acids long. As DNA, the CDR3 is TGTGCCAGCTCATCGATGGGCCGCTACATTAATGAGCAGTTCTTC. Translating gives CASSSMGRYINEQFF.

This chain connects TRBV7-2 to TRBJ1-2; D might be TRBD1 (6 bases). Trimming removed 5 bases from V and 7 bases from J, with 17 bases in between. Germline V lookup: CDR1 SGHTA, CDR2 FQGNSA. This CDR3 has 14 amino acids. CDR3 nucleotide sequence: TGTGCCAGCAGCCCCGGGACAATCCAAGGTGGCTACACCTTC. Translating it yields CASSPGTIQGGYTF.

The rearrangement links TRBV5-1 to TRBJ2-4; D is possibly TRBD2 (5 bases). The CDR3 contains 11 residues. Germline-derived CDR1 and CDR2 are SGHRS and YFSETQ. V was trimmed by 3 bases and J by 10 bases, leaving 8 bases between them. CDR3 protein: CASSSGSIQYF. CDR3 nucleotides: TGCGCCAGCAGCTCGGGGAGTATTCAGTACTTC. Drawing the rest from reference TRBV5-1 and TRBJ2-4, the complete variable domain is KAGVTQTPRYLIKTRGQQVTLSCSPISGHRSVSWYQQTPGQGLQFLFEYFSETQRNKGNFPGRFSGRQFSNSRSEMNVSTLELGDSALYLCASSSGSIQYFGAGTRLSVL.

The V call is TRBV2, the J call TRBJ2-7; 10 bases line up with TRBD1. The V and J ends lost 3 bases and 7 bases, in that order; junction bases with no gene match: 9. Germline-derived CDR1 and CDR2 are SNHLY and FYNNEI. CDR3 size: 15 residues. The CDR3 DNA is TGTGCCAGCAGTGATGGCGGGACAGGGGATCGTGAGCAGTACTTC. Its protein product is CASSDGGTGDREQYF.

This chain joins TRBV7-9 and TRBJ2-7; 15 positions match TRBD2. CDR3 length: 14 amino acids. The ends lost 3 bases at V and 6 bases at J; junction bases unmatched: 0. Germline V lookup: CDR1 SEHNR, CDR2 FQNEAQ (reference sequence). This CDR3 reads CASSLGLAGGEQYF. Here the CDR3 DNA reads TGTGCCAGCAGCTTGGGACTAGCGGGAGGCGAGCAGTACTTC.

This sequence joins TRBV3-1 (or the pseudogene TRBV3-2) and TRBJ1-6; TRBD1 agrees at 9 bases. Germline CDR1 LGHDT, CDR2 YNNKEL (reference sequence). V gave up 6 bases and J gave up 7 bases; unmatched junction bases: 13. The CDR3 has 17 amino acids. In DNA form, the CDR3 reads TGTGCCAGCAGACCGACGGGACAGGGCGGCCGAAATTCACCCCTCCACTTT. This codes for CASRPTGQGGRNSPLHF.

In DNA, the CDR3 is TGTGCCAGCACCGGCGGAGGGAGAGATACGCAGTATTTT. Translation: CASTGGGRDTQYF. V is TRBV6-1 and J is TRBJ2-3, with D perhaps matching TRBD2 (6 bases). The CDR3 runs 13 residues. Trimming took 7 bases from V and 5 from J, leaving 13 bases between them. Germline CDR1 MNHNS, CDR2 SASEGT.

CDR3: CASCTDWYNQPQHF. Here the CDR3 DNA reads TGTGCCAGCTGTACCGACTGGTACAATCAGCCCCAGCATTTT. The V call is TRBV6-5, the J call TRBJ1-5; D is unclear. Germline V gives CDR1 MNHEY, CDR2 SVGAGI. V shed 8 bases and J shed 3 bases, with 14 bases lying between them. CDR3 length: 14 amino acids.